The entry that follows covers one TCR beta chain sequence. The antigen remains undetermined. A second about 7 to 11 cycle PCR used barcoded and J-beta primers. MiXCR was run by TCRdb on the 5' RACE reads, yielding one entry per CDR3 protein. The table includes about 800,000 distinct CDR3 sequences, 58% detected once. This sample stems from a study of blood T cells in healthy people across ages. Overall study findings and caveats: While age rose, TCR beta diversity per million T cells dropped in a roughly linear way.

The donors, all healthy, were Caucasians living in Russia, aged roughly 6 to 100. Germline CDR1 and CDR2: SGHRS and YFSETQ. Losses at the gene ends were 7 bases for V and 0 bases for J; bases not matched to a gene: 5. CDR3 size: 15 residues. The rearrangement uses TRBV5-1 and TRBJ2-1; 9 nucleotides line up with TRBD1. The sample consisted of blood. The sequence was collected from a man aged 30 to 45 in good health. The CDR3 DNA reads TGCGCCAGCGGTGGACAGGGGAGCTCCTACAATGAGCAGTTCTTC. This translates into CASGGQGSSYNEQFF.